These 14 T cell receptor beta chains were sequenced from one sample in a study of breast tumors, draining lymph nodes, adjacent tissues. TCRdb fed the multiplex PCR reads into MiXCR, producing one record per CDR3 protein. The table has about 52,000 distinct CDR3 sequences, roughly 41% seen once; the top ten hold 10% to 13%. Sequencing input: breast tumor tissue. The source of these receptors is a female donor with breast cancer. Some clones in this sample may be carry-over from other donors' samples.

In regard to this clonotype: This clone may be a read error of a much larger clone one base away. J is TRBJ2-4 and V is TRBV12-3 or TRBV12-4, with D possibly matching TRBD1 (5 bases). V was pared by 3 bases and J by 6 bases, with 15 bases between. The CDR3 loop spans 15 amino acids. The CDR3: CASSFFTSRGNIQYF. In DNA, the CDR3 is TGTGCCAGCAGTTTCTTCACCTCAAGGGGAAACATTCAGTACTTC.

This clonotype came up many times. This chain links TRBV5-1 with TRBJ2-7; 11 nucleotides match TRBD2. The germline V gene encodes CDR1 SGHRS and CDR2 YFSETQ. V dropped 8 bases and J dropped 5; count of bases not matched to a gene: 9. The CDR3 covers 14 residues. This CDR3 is CASSNSGRVDEQYF. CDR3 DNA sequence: TGCGCCAGTTCGAATAGCGGGAGGGTCGACGAGCAGTACTTC.

Written as DNA, the CDR3 is TGCGCCAGCGGGGAGACTAGCTACAATGAGCAGTATTTT. It encodes CASGETSYNEQYF. V usage is TRBV10-2 and J usage is TRBJ2-3; TRBD2 aligns across 7 bases. The V gene's germline CDR1 is WSHSY and CDR2 SAAADI. This CDR3 is built from 13 residues. J lost 11 bases, V lost 8 bases, and 13 bases had no gene match.

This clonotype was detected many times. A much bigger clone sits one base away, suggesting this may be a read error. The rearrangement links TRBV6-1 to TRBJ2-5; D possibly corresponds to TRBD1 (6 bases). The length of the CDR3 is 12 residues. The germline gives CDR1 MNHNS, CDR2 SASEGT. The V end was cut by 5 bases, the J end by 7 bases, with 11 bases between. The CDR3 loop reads CASSHTGSTQYF. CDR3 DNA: TGTGCCAGCAGTCATACAGGGTCGACCCAGTACTTC.

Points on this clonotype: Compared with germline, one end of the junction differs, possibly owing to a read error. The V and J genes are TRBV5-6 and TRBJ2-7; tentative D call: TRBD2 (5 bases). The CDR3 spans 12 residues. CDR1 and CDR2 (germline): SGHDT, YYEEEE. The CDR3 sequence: CASSGLSSEQYF. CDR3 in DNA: TGTGCCAGCTCCGGACTTTCCTCCGAGCAGTACTTC.

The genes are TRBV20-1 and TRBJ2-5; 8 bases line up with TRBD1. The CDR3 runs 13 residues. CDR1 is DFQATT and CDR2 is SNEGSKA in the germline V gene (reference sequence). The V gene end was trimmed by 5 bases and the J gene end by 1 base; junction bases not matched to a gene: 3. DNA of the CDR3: TGCAGTGCTGCAGGGGGCTCCCAAGAGACCCAGTACTTC. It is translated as CSAAGGSQETQYF.

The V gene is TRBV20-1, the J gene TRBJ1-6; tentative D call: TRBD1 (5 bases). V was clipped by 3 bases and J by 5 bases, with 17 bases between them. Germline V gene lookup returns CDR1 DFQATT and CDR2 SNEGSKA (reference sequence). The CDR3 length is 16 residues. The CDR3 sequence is CSARPPGRANNSPLHF. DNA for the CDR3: TGCAGTGCTAGGCCCCCCGGCAGGGCAAATAATTCACCCCTCCACTTT.

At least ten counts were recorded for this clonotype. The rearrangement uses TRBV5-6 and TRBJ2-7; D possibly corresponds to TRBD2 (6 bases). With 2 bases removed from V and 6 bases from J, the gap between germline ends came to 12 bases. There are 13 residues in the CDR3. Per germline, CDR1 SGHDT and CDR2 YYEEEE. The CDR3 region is CASSFTGAREQYF. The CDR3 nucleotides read TGTGCCAGCAGCTTCACGGGAGCGCGCGAGCAGTACTTC.

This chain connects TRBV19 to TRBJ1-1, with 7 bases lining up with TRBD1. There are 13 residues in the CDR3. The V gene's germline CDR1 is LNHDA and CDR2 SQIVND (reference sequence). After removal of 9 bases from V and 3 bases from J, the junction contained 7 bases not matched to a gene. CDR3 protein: CASATGLYTEAFF. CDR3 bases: TGTGCCAGCGCGACAGGGTTGTACACTGAAGCTTTCTTT.

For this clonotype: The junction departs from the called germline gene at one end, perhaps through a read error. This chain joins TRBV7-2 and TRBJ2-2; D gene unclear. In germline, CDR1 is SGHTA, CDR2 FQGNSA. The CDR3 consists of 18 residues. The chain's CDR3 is CACSLELPAPTNTGELFF. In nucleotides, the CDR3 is TGTGCCTGCAGCTTAGAGTTGCCAGCGCCAACTAACACCGGGGAGCTGTTTTTT.

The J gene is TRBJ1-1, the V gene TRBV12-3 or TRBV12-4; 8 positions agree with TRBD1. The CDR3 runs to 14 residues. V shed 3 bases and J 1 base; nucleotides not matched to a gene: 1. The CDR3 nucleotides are TGTGCCAGCAGTTTCAGGGGGCAGAACACTGAAGCTTTCTTT. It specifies CASSFRGQNTEAFF.

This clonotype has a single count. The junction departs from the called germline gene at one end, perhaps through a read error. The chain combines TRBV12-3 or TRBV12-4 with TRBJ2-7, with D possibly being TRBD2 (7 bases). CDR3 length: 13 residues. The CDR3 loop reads CASTPGRGYEQYF. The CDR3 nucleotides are TGCGCCAGCACACCTGGGAGGGGGTACGAGCAGTACTTC.

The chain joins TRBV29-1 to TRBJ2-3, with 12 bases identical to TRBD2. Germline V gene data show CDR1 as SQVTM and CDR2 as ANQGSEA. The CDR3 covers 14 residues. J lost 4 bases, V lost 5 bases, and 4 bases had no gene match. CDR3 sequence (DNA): TGCAGCGTTATACTAGCGGGAGGCCCAGATACGCAGTATTTT. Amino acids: CSVILAGGPDTQYF.

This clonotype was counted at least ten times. The CDR3 coding sequence is TGTGCCAGCAGTGAATTCCTACTAGCCAGTGAGCAGTTCTTC. This translates into CASSEFLLASEQFF. The V call is TRBV2, the J call TRBJ2-1, with D possibly TRBD2 on 6 matching bases. CDR3 length: 14 amino acids. CDR1 and CDR2 (germline): SNHLY, FYNNEI. Trimming stripped 2 bases from V and 9 bases from J, with 14 bases between.